What follows describes a single T cell receptor (beta chain). These data are taken from a study of identifying expanded T cells in peripheral blood. CDR1 is DFQATT and CDR2 is SNEGSKA in the germline V gene (reference sequence). CDR3 size: 11 residues. The ends were cut back, 1 base at V and 5 bases at J, with 6 bases in the middle. The repertoire was sequenced with immunoSEQ multiplex PCR; TCRdb's copy has only in-frame clones and lacks some. The repertoire includes about 85,000 clones, 75% to 90% of them detected once, and about 3% sits in the top ten. Material: blood. The receptor comes from a person aged 18 to 75 in good health. The chain uses TRBV20-1 and TRBJ2-7; no clear D gene. The CDR3 here is CSARGDHEQYF. The CDR3 DNA is TGCAGTGCTAGAGGAGATCACGAGCAGTACTTC.